This T cell receptor beta chain was profiled in a study of T-cell reconstitution after alpha-beta-depleted transplantation in children (dated by TCRdb to between 2015 and 2016). With respect to the entire study: T-cell immune reconstitution after TCRalphabeta/CD19-depleted allogeneic hematopoietic cell transplantation in children was quantitatively tracked in the study by means of TCR repertoire profiling.

Library method: PCR. The data were produced on an Illumina HiSeq 2500. TCR libraries were prepared with molecular barcoding, using unique molecular identifiers to normalize TCRbeta repertoire quantification. Clones were called with MiXCR by TCRdb after fastp trimmed the public reads at Q25, and only in-frame beta chains were retained. All rows with the same CDR3 protein become a single entry with the most common DNA and genes. For this sample the table gives a few hundred thousand distinct CDR3 sequences, of which 15% to 20% were detected only once. Under 30% of the sample is taken by the ten largest. Read against the paper, the sample's treatment or condition label means: allogeneic hematopoietic cell transplantation with graft depleted of TCRalphabeta T cells and CD19 B cells. Transplant recipients were children who received TCRalphabeta/CD19-depleted allogeneic hematopoietic cell grafts. As to this clonotype: It has no known antigen specificity. No per-base quality is available; no much larger clone lies one base away.

General conclusions and limits of the study: Apparently early alphabetaT-cell count recovery about two months after transplant reportedly relied on only several hundred rapidly expanded clones derived from non-depleted graft cells. Over subsequent months, a decline in hyperexpanded clone frequencies was noted, and after one year, T-cell counts and TCRbeta diversity were mostly ascribed to newly produced T cells. In some patients, the high TCRbeta diversity seen at day 60 was put down to recipient T cells and intrathymic progenitors that had survived conditioning.

V has 5 bases trimmed and J has 9 bases trimmed; junction bases matching no gene number 6. CDR1 and CDR2, looked up from the germline V gene, are MNHNS and SASEGT. The CDR3 covers 13 residues, taking in both the cysteine and the phenylalanine. CDR3 DNA only is kept here, 39 bases in frame from base 1. This material consisted of PBMCs, mostly from graft donor cells, taken 360 days after TCRalphabeta/CD19-depleted stem cell transplant. This sequence uses TRBV6-1 and TRBJ2-1; 8 of the junction bases match TRBD2. The receptor comes from a boy under two years old who had a stem cell transplant for Wiskott-Aldrich syndrome, so the T cells may come from the graft donor. The CDR3 sequence is CASSIAGGFEQFF. The nucleotide sequence reads as follows: TGTGCCAGCAGTATTGCGGGGGGTTTTGAGCAGTTCTTC.